The rows below give T cell receptor beta chains drawn from one sample of a study of read filtering for tumor transcriptome and immune sequencing. Via MiXCR, TCRdb re-called the reads, giving one row per CDR3 protein. The table lists roughly 49,000 distinct CDR3 sequences, around 21% of them singletons, with under 40% in the top ten. Sequenced: a population of CD138-negative cells sorted from bone marrow. Receptors were obtained from a donor older than 35 with multiple myeloma. Each CDR3 is given with its conserved first and last residue. A D gene is named only where the DNA matches it firmly. The size field is filled for only some rows; it gives once, few, many or a size class.

j_gene: TRBJ2-7; abundance: many; len: 15; d_gene: NA; v_gene: TRBV14; CDR3nt: TGTGCCAGCAGCCAAGATCCTGCCAGCACCTACGAGCAGTACTTC; CDR3aa: CASSQDPASTYEQYF
j_gene: TRBJ2-3; abundance: medium-sized; len: 15; d_gene: TRBD2; v_gene: TRBV29-1; CDR3nt: TGCAGCGTTGAAGGCCAACTAGCGGGAGCGGATACGCAGTATTTT; CDR3aa: CSVEGQLAGADTQYF
j_gene: TRBJ2-1; abundance: NA; len: 16; d_gene: NA; v_gene: TRBV29-1; CDR3nt: TGCAGCGTTGACCCTCCCGAACAGAGCCCCTGCAATGAGCAGTTCTTC; CDR3aa: CSVDPPEQSPCNEQFF
j_gene: TRBJ2-1; abundance: many; len: 12; d_gene: NA; v_gene: TRBV18; CDR3nt: TGTGCCAGCTCACCCGGGGTCAATGAGCAGTTCTTC; CDR3aa: CASSPGVNEQFF
j_gene: TRBJ2-5; abundance: NA; len: 15; d_gene: NA; v_gene: TRBV6-2/TRBV6-3; CDR3nt: TGTGCCAGCAGTTACTCGATAAGGCCTCAAGAGACCCAGTACTTC; CDR3aa: CASSYSIRPQETQYF
j_gene: TRBJ1-1; abundance: few; len: 13; d_gene: NA; v_gene: TRBV2; CDR3nt: TGTGCCAGCACCAAAGGGGTGAACACTGAAGCTTTCTTT; CDR3aa: CASTKGVNTEAFF
j_gene: TRBJ2-2; abundance: many; len: 14; d_gene: NA; v_gene: TRBV29-1; CDR3nt: TGCAGCGTTGAAGGGGAAGTGAACACCGGGGAGCTGTTTTTT; CDR3aa: CSVEGEVNTGELFF
j_gene: TRBJ1-5; abundance: few; len: 15; d_gene: TRBD1; v_gene: TRBV10-3; CDR3nt: TGTGCCATCAGTGAGGGGACAGGGATCAATCAGCCCCAGCATTTT; CDR3aa: CAISEGTGINQPQHF
j_gene: TRBJ2-1; abundance: many; len: 16; d_gene: TRBD1; v_gene: TRBV29-1; CDR3nt: TGCAGCGTTGAAGTTTCCGGGACAGGCTCCTACAATGAGCAGTTCTTC; CDR3aa: CSVEVSGTGSYNEQFF
j_gene: TRBJ1-4; abundance: many; len: 13; d_gene: NA; v_gene: TRBV6-5; CDR3nt: TGTGCCACCCCGGGACGGACTAATGAAAAACTGTTTTTT; CDR3aa: CATPGRTNEKLFF
j_gene: TRBJ2-7; abundance: few; len: 16; d_gene: TRBD2; v_gene: TRBV7-2; CDR3nt: TGTGCCAGCAGCTTAGGGCCCCAGCGGGAGGGCTACGAGCAGTACTTC; CDR3aa: CASSLGPQREGYEQYF
j_gene: TRBJ2-1; abundance: many; len: 15; d_gene: TRBD2; v_gene: TRBV7-9; CDR3nt: TGTGCCAGCAGCCTGACTAGCGGGAAATTCTATGAGCAGTTCTTC; CDR3aa: CASSLTSGKFYEQFF
j_gene: TRBJ2-5; abundance: NA; len: 16; d_gene: TRBD1; v_gene: TRBV7-2; CDR3nt: TGTGCCAGCAGCCAAGGGTTGGGACAGGGACAAGAGACCCAGTACTTC; CDR3aa: CASSQGLGQGQETQYF
j_gene: TRBJ2-3; abundance: many; len: 14; d_gene: NA; v_gene: TRBV11-2; CDR3nt: TGTGCCAGCAGCTTAGTCGGGCGCACAGATACGCAGTATTTT; CDR3aa: CASSLVGRTDTQYF